This entry features one T cell receptor (beta chain) sequence. The antigen is not known. The time point is: week 5, during vaccination. Vaccination used 300 ug of mutant IDH1 20-mer peptide per dose, with topical imiquimod. Sequencing was performed with immunoSEQ multiplex PCR; in TCRdb, only in-frame clones are kept and a portion is missing. The sample has 50,000 to 65,000 clones; over 70% are singletons. V was trimmed by 5 bases and J by 1 base, leaving 23 bases between them. From germline, CDR1 is SEHNR and CDR2 FQNEAQ (reference sequence). The CDR3 is 18 amino acids. The sample originates from a study of a mutant IDH1 vaccine in newly diagnosed glioma. Study overall: The vaccination schedule gave patients eight doses in weeks 1, 3, 5, 7, 11, 15, 19 and 23. Vaccination followed radiotherapy alone by 4-6 weeks, or accompanied temozolomide cycles. Earlier treatment was radiotherapy, temozolomide, or both, with most getting both.

The sequences come from PBMCs, collected from a glioma patient whose treatment included an IDH1 peptide vaccine. The rearrangement uses TRBV7-9 and TRBJ2-5; either TRBD1 or TRBD2 may supply D (5 bases each). The TCR originated in a man aged 25-40 years with glioma. The CDR3 sequence: CASSPSSPGARVQETQYF. CDR3 nucleotide sequence: TGTGCCAGCAGCCCTAGCTCCCCAGGCGCCAGGGTCCAAGAGACCCAGTACTTC.